The entry below gives a single T cell receptor (beta chain) sequence along with its context. Its antigen is currently unknown. The data derive from a study of CD8 T cells in ankylosing spondylitis. TCRdb recomputed calls from the 5' RACE reads with MiXCR, one row per CDR3 protein. The data contain roughly 400,000 distinct CDR3 sequences, about 20% of them singletons. Study results and limitations: Ankylosing spondylitis blood appeared to be characterized by a TCR beta motif of eight or nine highly homologous variants.

V lost 0 bases to trimming and J lost 6 bases, with 6 bases between them. The CDR3 runs 13 residues. Germline assignment: CDR1 LGHDT and CDR2 YNNKEL (reference sequence). The sample comprised blood, either unsorted or a sorted T cell fraction (not recorded which). The V and J genes are TRBV3-1 and TRBJ1-5, with D maybe TRBD1 (5 bases). The receptor was isolated from a male donor with ankylosing spondylitis. The CDR3 DNA reads TGTGCCAGCAGCCAAGACAGGGTTCAGCCCCAGCATTTT. Protein sequence: CASSQDRVQPQHF.